One T cell receptor (beta chain) is described in this entry. It lacks a known antigen. No quality values exist for individual bases; no much larger clone is one base distant. From its cysteine to its phenylalanine, the CDR3 spans 15 amino acids. CDR3 DNA is the only sequence kept; it has 45 bases, read in frame from the first base. Reading the germline V gene gives CDR1 SGHRS and CDR2 YFSETQ. V was cut back by 0 bases and J by 4 bases, leaving a gap of 13 bases between them. Library generation was performed with the immunoSEQ multiplex PCR assay. For the multiplex PCR, a mixture combining 60 forward primers for TCR Vbeta segments and 13 reverse primers for TCR Jbeta segments was used. Amplification of the CDR3 region of rearranged TCR beta genes was performed with a multiplex PCR assay on genomic DNA. The Illumina HiSeq System was used to sequence the amplified TCR beta libraries as 87-base-pair reads. The authors' analysis ran thus. In a later analysis, some 80 million unique TCR beta chains were counted across the 500 to 850 repertoires, and roughly 11 million of these chains were shared by at least two donors. Raw reads were error-corrected and collapsed into unique sequences with a nearest-neighbor algorithm that merged closely related sequences to remove PCR and sequencing errors. Alignment of CDR3 sequences to IMGT reference sequences was used to assign V, D and J gene segments. For a sequence to be retained, a match of at least six nucleotides was required to both a V gene segment and a J gene segment. A rearrangement was called productive if the CDR3 had no stop codons and remained in frame with V and J, and every other rearrangement was called non-productive. CDR3 was defined by IMGT convention, running from the second conserved V-encoded cysteine to the conserved J-encoded phenylalanine. Sequences without an unambiguous match to a single V gene segment were excluded from the earlier analysis of approximately 600 of the donors. In an earlier analysis of approximately 590 of the donors, V segments were called functional above 56.7% productive rearrangements and were called segregating when the between-donor standard deviation exceeded 5%. A statistical classification framework was built for diagnosing cytomegalovirus status from the catalog of TCR beta chain sequences. A later analysis assigned V and J genes by comparing TCR nucleotide sequences with IMGT/GENE-DB human TR gene sequences. Using the TCRdist pipeline, a later analysis assigned CDR3 sequences along with most-parsimonious VDJ recombination scenarios. In a later analysis, every TCR beta chain was defined by the combination of its CDR3 amino acid sequence and its V-gene family, and reads without a unique V-gene family were dropped. To address suspected cross-contamination and a sequencing artifact, a later analysis removed some 620 highly shared, low-generation-probability nucleotide sequences. A later analysis calculated a clonal expansion index for each public chain from normalized within-repertoire ranks of inferred template counts. In a later analysis, generation probabilities were computed with a VDJ recombination model fitted to out-of-frame rearrangements, and the resulting probabilities were checked against IGoR. A later analysis scored TCR-TCR, TCR-HLA and TCR-CMV co-occurrence with hypergeometric tests, applying a repertoire-size bias correction to TCR pairs. To estimate false discovery rates, a later analysis permuted the HLA or CMV assignments 20 times. In a later analysis, co-occurring TCRs were grouped using DBSCAN, and TCRdist sequence similarity was added for clustering within HLA-allele-positive subsets. Co-occurrence clustering excluded repertoires with fewer than 30,000 or more than 120,000 public chains, plus five with anomalous nucleotide sharing. The clones in this table, taken by TCRdb from immuneACCESS, are in-frame only. Not every clone is retained; where verified, under half of the shortfall comes from an unresolved V gene, and the cause of the rest is unknown. The V and J calls and clone size were taken over from that table, and D and trimming were inferred from the DNA. The sample records around 130,000 clones, less than 85% of which are singletons. 1% of the sample is held by the ten biggest clonotypes.

The cohort comprised some 680 healthy bone marrow donors. All cohort members were sampled while nominally healthy, although unrecorded immune exposures were likely present. The donor tested CMV seronegative, placing the donor among the 350 to 400 seronegative members of the cohort. Each donor provided a peripheral blood sample, and peripheral blood mononuclear cells were used for TCR beta sequencing. The Qiagen DNeasy Blood Extraction Kit was used to extract genomic DNA from the blood cell samples. The data originate from a study of cytomegalovirus exposure and HLA in healthy donors (dated by TCRdb to 2016 to 2017). Study-wide context: An earlier analysis of approximately 640 of the donors reported 276 Gb of sequence data and roughly 100 million unique TCR beta sequences from about 179 million T cells. In an earlier analysis of several hundred of the donors, high-throughput TCR beta sequencing was used to judge whether each TCR beta V gene segment behaved as functional or pseudogenic. Class I and class II HLA loci were covered by the typing at four-digit resolution. Every discovery cohort repertoire had been produced on one sequencing platform. The later analysis used no new phenotypic data to find candidate immune exposures, relying instead on TCR beta sequences and their occurrence across donors. About five DR-DQ haplotypes were treated as single units for association and clustering because of strong linkage in the cohort. The study aimed to test whether cataloging public T cell receptors could reveal signatures of past pathogen exposure. The number of donors typed differed by locus, with about 629-630 for A, B, C, DRB1 and DQB1, roughly 520 for DQA1, 600 to 610 for DPA1, and around 450 for DPB1. The study profiled the T cell repertoires of hundreds of subjects by immunosequencing and related them to cytomegalovirus serostatus. Alongside the repertoire data, information on donor age, sex, ethnicity and CMV serostatus was compiled. In a later analysis, previously published TCR beta repertoires from 666 donors were re-analyzed and high-resolution HLA genotyping was added so that TCR occurrence patterns could be studied. A later genetic analysis used genome-wide SNP genotypes for about 65% of the roughly 700 donors, treating that subset as a discovery cohort. Approximately 300 gigabases of sequencing data and 75 million to 85 million unique TCR sequences made up an early release that covered around 640 HLA-typed donors. On average, over 200,000 unique TCR beta nucleotide sequences were sequenced per donor among 350 to 400 genotyped donors of the cohort, with roughly 18% of those sequences being non-productive. High-throughput TCR immunosequencing, statistical association of individual TCRs with disease status, and machine learning were combined to predict cytomegalovirus infection status. In addition to the first cohort of 500 to 850 subjects, a separate validation cohort of 120 different subjects was used. Among the roughly 370 genotyped donors, about 83% belonged to the genetic ancestry cluster associated with self-reported Caucasian donors. Results the study describes overall, beyond this receptor: Some IMGT-functional V segments, including TRBV6-2 and TRBV6-3, could not be distinguished by the 87-base-pair reads and were therefore excluded. For the cohort, immune exposure information was limited to CMV serostatus. V-gene and J-gene trimming of TCR beta chains was associated with a missense DCLRE1C variant in a later genetic analysis, and the association was replicated in an independent cohort. According to a later analysis, most CMV-associated TCR beta chains appeared to be HLA-restricted, and the HLA associations seemed to be driven largely by CMV exposure. Only TCR beta chains were sequenced in this cohort, and the absence of alpha or paired-chain data limited detectable features. The earlier analysis of approximately 540 of the donors excluded approximately 15 rarely observed V segments, including chromosome 9 orphons, because counts were too low. In a later analysis, the rate of TCR association differed among HLA loci, with DRB1 alleles having the most associated TCRs and HLA-C alleles having the fewest. Because HLA typing was missing for some donors at each locus, association tests included only the typed subset. A further reported finding was that TCR beta sequences accurately predicted the HLA-A and HLA-B alleles for most subjects in the first cohort. When HLA alleles, especially DR and DQ, strongly co-occurred, TCR associations were difficult to assign to individual alleles. The classifier was reported to diagnose cytomegalovirus status with high specificity and sensitivity in both the original and validation cohorts. In vitro tests confirmed that a few of the cytomegalovirus-associated TCR beta chains recognize cytomegalovirus antigens. Correlated functional status among segregating V segments might be attributable to linkage disequilibrium, but an unknown experimental factor could not be ruled out. Presence/absence analyses assumed roughly uniform sequencing depth across donors, an assumption that may not hold. The study gave a list of over 150 TCR beta chains associated with cytomegalovirus. It was suggested by the authors that the approach could potentially be generalized to other disease states and immunological phenotypes. A later analysis associated roughly 17,000 TCR beta sequences with specific HLA alleles at a false discovery rate of 0.05. According to a later genetic analysis, donors in an Asian-associated ancestry cluster had fewer N-insertions in productive TCRs than the approximately 690-donor mean. Broadly in line with IMGT annotations, most TCR beta V segments showed up in productive rearrangements about 87% or about 30% of the time in an earlier analysis of 450 to 600 of the donors. According to a later analysis, parvovirus B19, influenza, CMV and Epstein-Barr virus appeared linked to several top co-occurrence clusters. Most TCR sequences were seen in very few donors, while some public TCRs were found in many individuals. A cluster of highly shared sequence variants was judged likely to be a technical artifact of the sequencing pipeline. In a later analysis, HLA-associated TCR beta chains were found to be more clonally expanded and to have lower generation probabilities than equally common non-associated chains.

The material sequenced was PBMCs. The rearranged chain carries TRBV5-1 and TRBJ2-5; the D gene is perhaps TRBD2, on 6 matching bases. The sequence derives from a man aged 40-50 years in good health and CMV-seronegative. At the DNA level, the sequence is TGCGCCAGCAGCTTGGCTCCCGGGGGTGTAGAGACCCAGTACTTC. This sequence encodes CASSLAPGGVETQYF.